A single sample gave rise to the 20 T cell receptor beta chains below, sequenced in a study of blood T cell repertoires in COVID-19. Generated by immunoSEQ multiplex PCR, the TCRdb table keeps only in-frame clones and is missing some. The data show roughly 120,000 clones, 70% to 90% seen once. Material for sequencing was peripheral blood. These receptors were collected from a human donor in a cohort sampled during active COVID-19.

The chain recombines TRBV11-3 with TRBJ2-7; TRBD1 matches at 8 bases. In germline, CDR1 is SGHNT, CDR2 YENEEA. CDR3 size: 13 residues. Germline trimming cut 5 bases from V and 3 bases from J; bases unmatched to any gene: 3. CDR3 DNA: TGTGCCAGCAGCCCTACAGGGGGCTACGAGCAGTACTTC. Translation gives CASSPTGGYEQYF.

The CDR3 loop reads CASSWSGQRNQPQHF. The CDR3 region has the DNA TGTGCCAGCAGTTGGTCCGGACAGCGCAATCAGCCCCAGCATTTT. The gene calls are TRBV6-5 and TRBJ1-5; maybe TRBD1 (6 bases). Germline lookup yields CDR1 MNHEY and CDR2 SVGAGI. The V end lost 4 bases, the J end lost 2 bases, and 12 bases lay between the germline ends. This CDR3 contains 15 residues.

V is TRBV19 and J is TRBJ1-4, with no clear D. This CDR3 is built from 15 residues. V lost 3 bases and J 0 bases, leaving 8 bases between the germline ends. In germline, CDR1 is LNHDA, CDR2 SQIVND (reference sequence). For the CDR3, the DNA is TGTGCCAGTAGTATTATGGCAGCAACTAATGAAAAACTGTTTTTT. Its protein is CASSIMAATNEKLFF.

The rearrangement joins TRBV28 to TRBJ2-2; TRBD2 might be the D (7 bases). The CDR3 consists of 16 residues. CDR1 and CDR2 from the germline V gene are MDHEN and SYDVKM. Trimming cost V 6 bases and J 5 bases, with 19 bases left between them. CDR3 sequence reads: CASRGGGTVNTGELFF. The CDR3 DNA reads as TGTGCCAGCAGAGGGGGGGGGACTGTGAATACCGGGGAGCTGTTTTTT.

The gene calls are TRBV7-2 and TRBJ1-1; D not resolved. V lost 1 base and J 1 base, leaving 10 bases between the germline ends. This CDR3 has 15 amino acids. CDR1 and CDR2 from the germline V gene are SGHTA and FQGNSA. The chain's CDR3 is CASSLGGARNTEAFF. CDR3 in DNA: TGTGCCAGCAGCTTAGGGGGAGCCCGGAACACTGAAGCTTTCTTT.

This chain links TRBV5-1 with TRBJ2-2; 9 nucleotides align to TRBD2. The length of the CDR3 is 16 residues. The trim removed 3 bases at V and 4 bases at J, leaving 7 bases unmatched. Germline CDR1 is SGHRS and CDR2 is YFSETQ. The CDR3 DNA reads TGCGCCAGCAGCTCAAGAGCGGGAGGCCCCACCGGGGAGCTGTTTTTT. Translation: CASSSRAGGPTGELFF. Full variable domain (remainder filled in from reference TRBV5-1 and TRBJ2-2): KAGVTQTPRYLIKTRGQQVTLSCSPISGHRSVSWYQQTPGQGLQFLFEYFSETQRNKGNFPGRFSGRQFSNSRSEMNVSTLELGDSALYLCASSSRAGGPTGELFFGEGSRLTVL.

The CDR3 bases are TGTGCCAGCAGCCAAGGGACTAGCGGGAGGAGTACAGATACGCAGTATTTT. This codes for CASSQGTSGRSTDTQYF. The V gene is TRBV9, the J gene TRBJ2-3, with 15 bases lining up with TRBD2. Germline CDR1 SGDLS, CDR2 YYNGEE. Germline trimming cut 4 bases from V and 3 bases from J; bases unmatched to any gene: 6. The CDR3 loop spans 17 amino acids.

This clone has a single count. V and J are TRBV7-9 and TRBJ2-5; tentative D call: TRBD1 (5 bases). Trimming took off 5 bases at V and 2 bases at J, with 15 bases between the two ends. Germline V gene lookup returns CDR1 SEHNR and CDR2 FQNEAQ (reference sequence). The CDR3 runs to 15 residues. The CDR3 DNA reads TGTGCCAGCAGCCTCGGGTCAGGGCTGCAAGAGACCCAGTACTTC. Protein sequence: CASSLGSGLQETQYF.

The rearrangement uses TRBV7-9 and TRBJ2-1; TRBD2 matches 8 bases. The germline V gene encodes CDR1 SEHNR and CDR2 FQNEAQ (reference sequence). J was trimmed by 12 bases and V by 5 bases; bases with no gene match: 15. The CDR3 contains 15 residues. CDR3 sequence: CASSGSGGPLRRQFF. The CDR3 DNA follows: TGTGCCAGCAGCGGCAGCGGGGGCCCCTTAAGAAGGCAGTTCTTC. The full variable domain, with the rest looked up from reference TRBV7-9 and TRBJ2-1, is DTGVSQNPRHKITKRGQNVTFRCDPISEHNRLYWYRQTLGQGPEFLTYFQNEAQLEKSRLLSDRFSAERPKGSFSTLEIQRTEQGDSAMYLCASSGSGGPLRRQFFGPGTRLTVL.

For this clone: An end of the junction does not agree with germline; a read error may underlie this. This chain links TRBV4-1 with TRBJ1-5, with 8 positions matching TRBD1. Germline V lookup: CDR1 MGHRA, CDR2 YSYEKL. There are 15 residues in the CDR3. The CDR3 coding sequence is TGCGCCAGCAGCCGACAAGGACAGGGCAACCAGCCCCAGCATTTT. Protein: CASSRQGQGNQPQHF.

The rearrangement links TRBV7-6 to TRBJ2-3; TRBD1 matches 7 bases. J was trimmed by 1 base and V by 4 bases; bases with no gene match: 8. Germline V gene data show CDR1 as SGHVS and CDR2 as FNYEAQ. CDR3 size: 16 residues. DNA of the CDR3: TGTGCCAGCAGCTCGAGGACAGGTCTCGGCACAGATACGCAGTATTTT. It specifies CASSSRTGLGTDTQYF.

The V call is TRBV6-5, the J call TRBJ2-5; 11 bases line up with TRBD2. Trimming at V came to 4 bases and at J to 7 bases, leaving 8 bases not matched to a gene. This CDR3 contains 15 residues. CDR1 MNHEY and CDR2 SVGAGI come from the germline V gene. The CDR3 region is CASSSRTSGSGTQYF. The CDR3 coding sequence is TGTGCCAGCAGTTCGAGAACTAGCGGGAGTGGGACCCAGTACTTC.

This chain connects TRBV4-1 to TRBJ2-3; D unresolved. CDR1 and CDR2 (germline): MGHRA, YSYEKL. The CDR3 has 15 residues. Trimming took off 5 bases at V and 0 bases at J, with 12 bases between the two ends. CDR3 sequence: CASSITASSTDTQYF. CDR3 in DNA: TGCGCCAGCAGCATTACAGCTTCTAGCACAGATACGCAGTATTTT.

The rearrangement uses TRBV6-5 and TRBJ1-4; D unresolved. The CDR3 contains 15 residues. Germline CDR1 and CDR2: MNHEY and SVGAGI. V lost 2 bases and J lost 8, with 15 bases in between. CDR3 protein: CASSYTTRTGEKLFF. The CDR3 DNA reads TGTGCCAGCAGTTACACAACTCGGACGGGGGAAAAACTGTTTTTT.

CDR3: CASSLPRTRGRFEAFF. DNA of the CDR3: TGCGCCAGCAGCCTCCCTAGGACCAGGGGGCGTTTTGAAGCTTTCTTT. The gene calls are TRBV4-1 and TRBJ1-1; 8 positions agree with TRBD1. Germline loops: CDR1 MGHRA, CDR2 YSYEKL. The CDR3 is 16 amino acids. After removal of 4 bases from V and 7 bases from J, the junction contained 14 bases not matched to a gene.

The gene calls are TRBV15 and TRBJ2-3; 9 bases are shared with TRBD2. The CDR3 consists of 16 residues. J lost 4 bases, V lost 1 base, and 6 bases had no gene match. Germline lookup yields CDR1 LNHNV and CDR2 YYDKDF (reference sequence). In DNA form, the CDR3 reads TGTGCCACCAGCAGAGGAAATAGCGGGAGATCAGATACGCAGTATTTT. Protein sequence: CATSRGNSGRSDTQYF.

There are a few counts of this clone. The chain carries TRBV10-3 and TRBJ1-1, with D perhaps TRBD1 (6 bases). The V gene lost 3 bases and the J gene lost 2 bases, with 10 bases spanning the gap. Germline CDR1 reads ENHRY; CDR2 reads SYGVKD. There are 14 residues in the CDR3. CDR3 protein: CAISDRGANTEAFF. The CDR3, as DNA: TGTGCCATCAGTGACCGGGGGGCTAACACTGAAGCTTTCTTT.

The rearrangement links TRBV28 to TRBJ1-2; a possible D gene is TRBD1 (6 bases). Germline V CDR1 and CDR2: MDHEN, SYDVKM. V lost 4 bases and J 0 bases, leaving 12 bases between the germline ends. CDR3 length: 15 amino acids. The CDR3: CASSSTGPPNYGYTF. CDR3 sequence (DNA): TGTGCCAGCAGTTCAACAGGGCCACCTAACTATGGCTACACCTTC.

The rearrangement uses TRBV19 and TRBJ1-5; D is ambiguous. The V gene lost 8 bases and the J gene lost 10 bases, with 24 bases spanning the gap. The CDR3 is 15 residues long. Germline values: CDR1 LNHDA, CDR2 SQIVND (reference sequence). CDR3 residues: CASRQGVSFDGPQHF. The CDR3 region has the DNA TGTGCCAGTCGACAAGGCGTTTCGTTCGATGGACCCCAGCATTTT.

This sequence joins TRBV27 and TRBJ2-2; D not certain. Trimming shortened V by 6 bases and J by 4 bases, and 12 bases separated the two germline ends. Per the germline V gene, CDR1 is MNHEY and CDR2 is SMNVEV (reference sequence). The length of the CDR3 is 14 residues. CDR3 nucleotide sequence: TGTGCCAGCAGCCCGGGTTCGTCCACCGGGGAGCTGTTTTTT. Amino acids: CASSPGSSTGELFF.